The 20 T cell receptor beta chains given below trace back to one sample, sequenced in a study of cytomegalovirus exposure and HLA in healthy donors. This PCR relied on a set of 60 Vbeta primers and 13 Jbeta primers. Here immunoSEQ multiplex PCR was the method, and the copy in TCRdb shows in-frame clones only, minus some. The sample shows 150,000 to 200,000 clones, around 79% of them seen only once. The sequenced sample was PBMCs. These receptors were obtained from a woman in her forties in good health and CMV-seronegative.

This chain connects TRBV10-3 to TRBJ1-2, with D tentatively TRBD1 (6 bases). The germline gives CDR1 ENHRY, CDR2 SYGVKD. The CDR3 length is 14 residues. Trimming pared 8 bases from V and 4 bases from J, leaving 17 bases between. Written as DNA, the CDR3 is TGTGCCATCGGACAATCAGACAGGACCTATGGCTACACCTTC. The encoded protein is CAIGQSDRTYGYTF.

In its sample, this clone was seen a few times. The chain is built from TRBV5-1 and TRBJ2-1; 8 nucleotides agree with TRBD1. Germline CDR1 is SGHRS and CDR2 is YFSETQ. J lost 9 bases, V lost 0 bases, and 8 bases had no gene match. The CDR3 has 15 residues. CDR3 nucleotide sequence: TGCGCCAGCAGCTTGGGCAGGGGGCTCTCCGGTGAGCAGTTCTTC. Its translation: CASSLGRGLSGEQFF.

V is TRBV15 and J is TRBJ2-3, with 15 nucleotides matching TRBD2. After removal of 5 bases from V and 1 base from J, the junction contained 7 bases not matched to a gene. The CDR3 length is 18 residues. Germline CDR1 and CDR2: LNHNV and YYDKDF (reference sequence). The CDR3 bases are TGTGCCACCAGCCCCCGGACTAGCGGGGGGGCGGGCACAGATACGCAGTATTTT. It specifies CATSPRTSGGAGTDTQYF.

The chain is built from TRBV9 and TRBJ1-1, with TRBD1 matching 7 bases. J was trimmed by 1 base and V by 0 bases; bases with no gene match: 6. CDR1 SGDLS and CDR2 YYNGEE come from the germline V gene. CDR3 length: 16 amino acids. The CDR3 DNA sequence: TGTGCCAGCAGCGTAGATGAGGGGGCGCGGAACACTGAAGCTTTCTTT. Its protein is CASSVDEGARNTEAFF.

This chain links TRBV18 with TRBJ1-6; D is uncertain. V lost 4 bases and J 8 bases, leaving 12 bases between the germline ends. The CDR3 runs 14 residues. Looked up from germline, CDR1 is KGHSH and CDR2 is LQKENI. DNA of the CDR3: TGTGCCAGCTCACAGGGCGGGTCTGATTCACCCCTCCACTTT. Translation gives CASSQGGSDSPLHF.

The J gene is TRBJ1-3, the V gene TRBV15, with D unresolved. V lost 1 base, J lost 0 bases, and 10 bases lay in between. This CDR3 spans 16 amino acids. The V gene's germline CDR1 is LNHNV and CDR2 YYDKDF (reference sequence). The CDR3 DNA reads TGTGCCACCAGCAGAGGCGGGTCCATCTCTGGAAACACCATATATTTT. Residues: CATSRGGSISGNTIYF.

As for this clone: The sample contains more than one DNA sequence encoding this CDR3. The chain links TRBV27 to TRBJ2-3; D call uncertain. This CDR3 comprises 14 residues. The germline CDR1 and CDR2 sequences are MNHEY and SMNVEV (reference sequence). The V end lost 2 bases, the J end lost 0 bases, and 6 bases lay between the germline ends. CDR3 residues: CASSLGLSTDTQYF. The CDR3 nucleotides are TGTGCCAGCAGTTTAGGCCTCAGCACAGATACGCAGTATTTT.

The CDR3 DNA sequence: TGCGCCAGCAGCCAGGGACAGGGGAACACAGATACGCAGTATTTT. It codes for CASSQGQGNTDTQYF. The J gene is TRBJ2-3, the V gene TRBV5-1; TRBD1 agrees at 10 bases. Germline trimming cut 4 bases from V and 2 bases from J; bases unmatched to any gene: 4. The CDR3 extends over 15 amino acids. Germline CDR1 and CDR2: SGHRS and YFSETQ. Drawing the rest from reference TRBV5-1 and TRBJ2-3, the complete variable domain is KAGVTQTPRYLIKTRGQQVTLSCSPISGHRSVSWYQQTPGQGLQFLFEYFSETQRNKGNFPGRFSGRQFSNSRSEMNVSTLELGDSALYLCASSQGQGNTDTQYFGPGTRLTVL.

The chain carries TRBV27 and TRBJ1-5, with 10 bases that match TRBD1. The length of the CDR3 is 15 residues. V trimming: 5 bases; J trimming: 3 bases; junction bases outside the gene matches: 4. Germline V gives CDR1 MNHEY, CDR2 SMNVEV (reference sequence). CDR3 residues: CASSADRGYNQPQHF. The DNA for the CDR3 is TGTGCCAGCAGTGCGGACAGGGGGTACAATCAGCCCCAGCATTTT.

The chain combines TRBV5-6 with TRBJ1-2, with D possibly being TRBD1 (6 bases). The V gene's germline CDR1 is SGHDT and CDR2 YYEEEE. The CDR3 consists of 15 residues. Between the trimmed V and J ends, which lost 6 bases and 0 bases, there was a span of 15 bases. CDR3 residues: CASKGEGLANYGYTF. Here the CDR3 DNA reads TGTGCCAGCAAGGGGGAGGGCCTCGCTAACTATGGCTACACCTTC.

The chain carries TRBV5-8 and TRBJ1-2; D may be TRBD1 (5 bases). CDR3 size: 14 residues. Germline V gene data show CDR1 as SGHTS and CDR2 as YDEGEE. V dropped 2 bases and J dropped 6 bases, with 14 bases sitting between them. CDR3 sequence: CASSLQAVEDGYTF. The CDR3 coding sequence is TGTGCCAGCAGCTTACAGGCGGTAGAGGATGGCTACACCTTC. Full variable domain (outside the CDR3, taken from reference TRBV5-8 and TRBJ1-2): EAGVTQSPTHLIKTRGQQATLRCSPISGHTSVYWYQQALGLGLQFLLWYDEGEERNRGNFPPRFSGRQFPNYSSELNVNALELEDSALYLCASSLQAVEDGYTFGSGTRLTVV.

This chain joins TRBV27 and TRBJ2-1; 8 bases line up with TRBD2. J lost 3 bases, V lost 10 bases, and 14 bases had no gene match. CDR1 is MNHEY, CDR2 SMNVEV, per germline (reference sequence). The CDR3 contains 16 residues. CDR3 coding DNA: TGTGCCATCCGGAGAACAAGCGGGGGTAACTACAATGAGCAGTTCTTC. Protein: CAIRRTSGGNYNEQFF.

This clone was detected a few times. V is TRBV7-9 and J is TRBJ2-1; possibly TRBD2 for D (6 bases). Germline assignment: CDR1 SEHNR and CDR2 FQNEAQ (reference sequence). V lost 2 bases to trimming and J lost 10 bases, with 15 bases between them. This CDR3 has 14 residues. In nucleotides, the CDR3 is TGTGCCAGCAGCTTACCTAGCCCGGGGGTGGAGCAGTTCTTC. Residues: CASSLPSPGVEQFF.

This clone was observed a single time. CDR3 in DNA: TGTGCCAGCGAGAAGTCTAGCGGGTACACAGATACGCAGTATTTT. Translation gives CASEKSSGYTDTQYF. The rearrangement uses TRBV6-6 and TRBJ2-3, with 8 positions matching TRBD2. The ends lost 8 bases at V and 2 bases at J; junction bases unmatched: 9. CDR3 length: 15 amino acids. Germline CDR1 MNHNY, CDR2 SVGAGI (reference sequence).

The chain is built from TRBV13 and TRBJ2-1; a weak D match, TRBD1 (6 bases). The V and J ends lost 5 bases and 0 bases respectively, with 11 bases between them. The CDR3 consists of 15 residues. CDR1 and CDR2 from the germline V gene are PRHDT and FYEKMQ (reference sequence). Here the CDR3 DNA reads TGTGCCAGCAGCGTACGCAGGGGCTCCTACAATGAGCAGTTCTTC. Translated: CASSVRRGSYNEQFF.

J is TRBJ1-3 and V is TRBV6-5; TRBD1 matches 7 bases. V lost 6 bases, J lost 0 bases, and 2 bases stayed unmatched. Germline loops: CDR1 MNHEY, CDR2 SVGAGI. CDR3 length: 14 amino acids. CDR3 nucleotide sequence: TGTGCCAGCAGGGGACAGATCTCTGGAAACACCATATATTTT. The encoded protein is CASRGQISGNTIYF.

The chain joins TRBV27 to TRBJ2-1; maybe TRBD2 (7 bases). This CDR3 has 14 amino acids. Germline CDR1 MNHEY, CDR2 SMNVEV (reference sequence). Trimming took 6 bases from V and 6 from J, leaving 15 bases between them. The CDR3 region is CASRRGAPVNEQFF. The CDR3 DNA is TGTGCCAGCAGACGGGGGGCCCCCGTCAATGAGCAGTTCTTC.

This rearrangement joins TRBV4-1 to TRBJ2-1; D remains ambiguous. The ends were cut back, 2 bases at V and 0 bases at J, with 14 bases in the middle. The germline CDR1 and CDR2 sequences are MGHRA and YSYEKL. The CDR3 extends over 17 amino acids. CDR3 sequence reads: CASSQPPLMSSYNEQFF. As DNA, the CDR3 is TGCGCCAGCAGCCAACCCCCCTTAATGAGCTCCTACAATGAGCAGTTCTTC.

With respect to this clone: This specimen includes other DNA sequences encoding the same CDR3. The genes are TRBV11-2 and TRBJ1-1; D unclear. The CDR3 contains 13 residues. V was clipped by 1 base and J by 1 base, with 4 bases between them. Germline V gene sequence: CDR1 SGHAT, CDR2 FQNNGV. The CDR3 spells CASSLASNTEAFF. CDR3 nucleotide sequence: TGTGCCAGCAGCTTAGCATCGAACACTGAAGCTTTCTTT.

The chain has TRBV27 and TRBJ1-2; tentatively, D is TRBD1 (6 bases). From germline, CDR1 is MNHEY and CDR2 SMNVEV (reference sequence). The CDR3 consists of 15 residues. The V gene lost 5 bases and the J gene lost 6 bases, with 19 bases spanning the gap. CDR3 in DNA: TGTGCCAGCAGTCCAATAACAGGGTACGGGAATGGCTACACCTTC. Protein product: CASSPITGYGNGYTF.